The clone carrying this T cell receptor beta chain appeared a few times. The antigen is unknown. This sequence may be a read error, since a much larger clone differs from it by one base. The sample is drawn from a study of blood T cells in healthy people across ages. A second PCR, run for roughly 7 to 11 cycles, used a sample-barcoded 5' primer plus a J-beta primer mix. Each cDNA was tagged by a template-switch adaptor containing 12 random nucleotides. TCRdb ran MiXCR on the 5' RACE reads and lists one entry per CDR3 protein. This table holds just under 750,000 distinct CDR3 sequences, about 20% found once. Study observations and caveats: More naive CD4+ cells and higher diversity were found in long-lived than in aged donors. Investigators treated diversity estimates from one million T cells as underestimates.

Trimming took off 3 bases at V and 1 base at J, with 6 bases between the two ends. This CDR3 contains 13 residues. Sequences were obtained from blood. This receptor was obtained from a man in his sixties or seventies in good health. V usage is TRBV12-3 or TRBV12-4 and J usage is TRBJ1-1; D not certain. The CDR3 is CASSFMGNTEAFF. CDR3 DNA: TGTGCCAGCAGTTTCATGGGGAACACTGAAGCTTTCTTT.